These T cell receptor beta chains were read from a single sample in a study of T-cell memory formation after mild COVID-19. One entry per CDR3 protein results from TCRdb running MiXCR on the 5' RACE reads. Of over 300,000 distinct CDR3 sequences listed, 20% to 25% are singletons. The source material was PBMCs or a T cell subset sorted from them (not recorded which). The source of these receptors is a man aged 18 to 30 who had mild COVID-19 (a few samples of this study predate the infection). Cell type and time point are not known. Each CDR3 is given with its conserved first and last residue. Each record gives: D gene, J gene, clone size, V gene, CDR3 protein, CDR3 DNA. D genes are given only for firm matches. The size entry is marked missing in some rows and otherwise reads once, few, many or a size class.

d_gene: .
j_gene: TRBJ2-1
abundance: .
v_gene: TRBV5-1
CDR3aa: CASSLYPYNEQFF
CDR3nt: TGCGCCAGCAGCTTGTATCCTTACAATGAGCAGTTCTTC

d_gene: TRBD1
j_gene: TRBJ2-1
abundance: few
v_gene: TRBV20-1
CDR3aa: CSAIRDRSSEQFF
CDR3nt: TGCAGTGCTATCCGGGACAGATCCAGCGAGCAGTTCTTC

d_gene: .
j_gene: TRBJ1-6
abundance: .
v_gene: TRBV7-2
CDR3aa: CASSSQRANSPLHF
CDR3nt: TGTGCCAGCAGCTCCCAGCGGGCAAACTCACCCCTCCACTTT

d_gene: TRBD1
j_gene: TRBJ1-1
abundance: few
v_gene: TRBV12-3/TRBV12-4
CDR3aa: CASSHDRVTAFF
CDR3nt: TGTGCCAGCAGTCATGACAGGGTGACAGCTTTCTTT

d_gene: TRBD2
j_gene: TRBJ2-5
abundance: .
v_gene: TRBV7-7
CDR3aa: CASSRTSGDGETQYF
CDR3nt: TGTGCCAGCAGCAGGACTAGCGGGGATGGGGAGACCCAGTACTTC

d_gene: .
j_gene: TRBJ2-7
abundance: few
v_gene: TRBV7-9
CDR3aa: CAGGARDAYEQYF
CDR3nt: TGTGCCGGAGGCGCCCGGGACGCCTACGAGCAGTACTTC

d_gene: .
j_gene: TRBJ1-1
abundance: few
v_gene: TRBV6-2/TRBV6-3
CDR3aa: CASKMDGDTEAFF
CDR3nt: TGTGCCAGCAAGATGGACGGAGACACTGAAGCTTTCTTT

d_gene: .
j_gene: TRBJ2-1
abundance: few
v_gene: TRBV5-1
CDR3aa: CASSLFQGQVNEQFF
CDR3nt: TGCGCCAGCAGCTTGTTTCAGGGTCAGGTAAATGAGCAGTTCTTC

d_gene: .
j_gene: TRBJ2-3
abundance: few
v_gene: TRBV12-3/TRBV12-4
CDR3aa: CASSLSQDTDTQYF
CDR3nt: TGTGCCAGCAGTTTGTCCCAGGACACAGATACGCAGTATTTT

d_gene: TRBD1
j_gene: TRBJ2-2
abundance: .
v_gene: TRBV5-1
CDR3aa: CASSASGTGIVNTGELFF
CDR3nt: TGCGCCAGCAGCGCCTCCGGGACAGGGATTGTAAACACCGGGGAGCTGTTTTTT

d_gene: .
j_gene: TRBJ1-5
abundance: few
v_gene: TRBV7-9
CDR3aa: CAITEGSGNQPQHF
CDR3nt: TGTGCCATCACCGAGGGCTCGGGCAATCAGCCCCAGCATTTT

d_gene: .
j_gene: TRBJ2-7
abundance: .
v_gene: TRBV6-2/TRBV6-3
CDR3aa: CASSYGSYRPSYEQYF
CDR3nt: TGTGCCAGCAGTTACGGGTCCTATCGACCGTCCTACGAGCAGTACTTC

d_gene: .
j_gene: TRBJ2-5
abundance: .
v_gene: TRBV4-1
CDR3aa: CASSQEGRGYETQYF
CDR3nt: TGCGCCAGCAGCCAAGAAGGCAGGGGATATGAGACCCAGTACTTC

d_gene: .
j_gene: TRBJ1-5
abundance: .
v_gene: TRBV6-2/TRBV6-3
CDR3aa: CASSYSAGTTHQHF
CDR3nt: TGTGCCAGCAGTTACTCTGCAGGAACCACCCACCAGCATTTT

d_gene: TRBD2
j_gene: TRBJ2-1
abundance: .
v_gene: TRBV20-1
CDR3aa: CSARDQRGGSNEQFF
CDR3nt: TGCAGTGCTAGAGATCAACGGGGGGGCAGCAATGAGCAGTTCTTC

d_gene: TRBD2
j_gene: TRBJ2-7
abundance: few
v_gene: TRBV4-1
CDR3aa: CASSQDWASGGTYEQYF
CDR3nt: TGCGCCAGCAGCCAAGATTGGGCTAGCGGGGGGACCTACGAGCAGTACTTC

d_gene: .
j_gene: TRBJ2-2
abundance: few
v_gene: TRBV12-3/TRBV12-4
CDR3aa: CASSLLNTGELFF
CDR3nt: TGTGCCAGCAGTTTATTAAACACCGGGGAGCTGTTTTTT

d_gene: TRBD1
j_gene: TRBJ2-4
abundance: .
v_gene: TRBV4-1
CDR3aa: CASSPPTGAAGNIQYF
CDR3nt: TGCGCCAGCAGCCCCCCCACAGGGGCGGCGGGAAACATTCAGTACTTC

d_gene: TRBD1
j_gene: TRBJ2-7
abundance: .
v_gene: TRBV29-1
CDR3aa: CSVVRTGAYEQYF
CDR3nt: TGCAGCGTTGTTCGGACAGGGGCCTACGAGCAGTACTTC

d_gene: TRBD1
j_gene: TRBJ2-2
abundance: few
v_gene: TRBV5-1
CDR3aa: CASSLSSGTGSTGELFF
CDR3nt: TGCGCCAGCAGCTTGTCCTCAGGGACAGGGAGTACCGGGGAGCTGTTTTTT

d_gene: .
j_gene: TRBJ1-2
abundance: few
v_gene: TRBV29-1
CDR3aa: CSVEEWNYGYTF
CDR3nt: TGCAGCGTTGAAGAGTGGAACTATGGCTACACCTTC

d_gene: .
j_gene: TRBJ2-2
abundance: .
v_gene: TRBV7-9
CDR3aa: CASSPPRGTGELFF
CDR3nt: TGTGCCAGCAGCCCCCCGCGAGGGACCGGGGAGCTGTTTTTT

d_gene: .
j_gene: TRBJ2-3
abundance: once
v_gene: TRBV7-8
CDR3aa: CASSRLGLGSSDTQYF
CDR3nt: TGTGCCAGCAGTCGCCTGGGGTTAGGATCCTCGGATACGCAGTATTTT

d_gene: TRBD2
j_gene: TRBJ2-3
abundance: few
v_gene: TRBV7-2
CDR3aa: CASSLVGGGGDTQYF
CDR3nt: TGTGCCAGCAGCTTAGTAGGCGGGGGGGGAGATACGCAGTATTTT